This TCR beta chain comes out of a study of Tregs in tolerant kidney transplant recipients. Study-wide background: CD4+CD25+CD127- cells came from approximately three-day belatacept mixed lymphocyte reactions, some with roughly five-day graft donor restimulation. Antibodies separated recipient from donor cells.

The method was immunoSEQ multiplex PCR; TCRdb's version includes in-frame clones alone and lacks a portion of them. This sample has about 16,000 clones, with approximately 61% found just once. Study observations and caveats: Expanding Tregs on activated donor B cells appeared to best identify donor-specific TCRbeta clones.

CDR1 MDHEN and CDR2 SYDVKM come from the germline V gene. The CDR3 contains 11 residues. V dropped 5 bases and J dropped 7 bases, with 8 bases sitting between them. As for this clone: Its antigen is unidentified.

This TCR came from a human donor in good health. Sequencing was carried out using Tregs from blood cultured with allogeneic cells. The chain links TRBV28 to TRBJ2-5; D is ambiguous. CDR3 bases: TGTGCCAGCAGTCCTGATCGGACCCAGTACTTC. Amino acid sequence: CASSPDRTQYF.